Given below is one T cell receptor (beta chain) in context. This sample is drawn from a study of cytomegalovirus exposure and HLA in healthy donors. Germline V gene lookup returns CDR1 SEHNR and CDR2 FQNEAQ (reference sequence). Trimming removed 5 bases from V and 4 bases from J; junction bases left unmatched: 14. The CDR3 extends over 16 amino acids. Both 60 Vbeta primers and 13 Jbeta primers went into the PCR. Libraries were prepared by immunoSEQ multiplex PCR; TCRdb keeps only in-frame clonotypes and omits some of them. The sample is made up of over 30,000 clones, and the top ten hold 3.5% to 5.5% of it. Nominal health characterized the donors when sampled, though unrecorded immune exposures were likely.

Source material: PBMCs. The chain carries TRBV7-9 and TRBJ2-7, with 7 bases that match TRBD1. This clonotype was sampled from a woman between 35 and 50 years old in good health and CMV-seropositive. The CDR3 region has the DNA TGTGCCAGCAGCCCGGACCCGGGACAGAAAGATTACGAGCAGTACTTC. Translating gives CASSPDPGQKDYEQYF. Supplemented by reference TRBV7-9 and TRBJ2-7, the full variable domain reads DTGVSQNPRHKITKRGQNVTFRCDPISEHNRLYWYRQTLGQGPEFLTYFQNEAQLEKSRLLSDRFSAERPKGSFSTLEIQRTEQGDSAMYLCASSPDPGQKDYEQYFGPGTRLTVT.